Listed below are T cell receptor beta chains from one sample, sequenced in a study of blood T cell repertoires in COVID-19. Method: immunoSEQ multiplex PCR; TCRdb's copy keeps in-frame clones and lacks some. This table holds some 200,000 clones, around 88% found once. The sample comprised peripheral blood. The receptors stem from a man younger than 35 with active or convalescent COVID-19. Both conserved end residues are part of each CDR3. D genes are given only for firm matches. Clone size is not always given. Where it is, it says once, few, many or a class for expanded clones.

abundance,v_gene,d_gene,j_gene,CDR3nt,CDR3aa
.,TRBV19,TRBD1,TRBJ1-5,TGTGCCAGTAGTATTCTTTCTGGACAGGGGTTCAATCAGCCCCAGCATTTT,CASSILSGQGFNQPQHF
once,TRBV4-3,TRBD1,TRBJ1-6,TGCGCCAGCAGCCAAGAGAGACAGGGGAGCAATTCACCCCTCCACTTT,CASSQERQGSNSPLHF
.,TRBV7-9,TRBD1,TRBJ1-6,TGTGCCAGCAGCCCCCCGGGACAGCTTAATTCACCCCTCCACTTT,CASSPPGQLNSPLHF
.,TRBV5-1,.,TRBJ2-6,TGCGCCAGCAGCTTGGATGCCGGGACTGGGGCCAACGTCCTGACTTTC,CASSLDAGTGANVLTF
.,TRBV28,.,TRBJ2-1,TGTGCCAGCAGTTTCCAGGGGAATGAGCAGTTCTTC,CASSFQGNEQFF
.,TRBV10-3,TRBD1,TRBJ1-1,TGTGCCATCACCTTACAGGGGGCAAATCCTGAAGCTTTCTTT,CAITLQGANPEAFF
.,TRBV5-1,.,TRBJ2-4,TGCGCCAGCAGCTTGGTGGGGGGAAGGAACATTCAGTACTTC,CASSLVGGRNIQYF
.,TRBV27,TRBD1,TRBJ1-6,TGTGCCAGCAGACCCACAGGGGGCTATAATTCACCCCTCCACTTT,CASRPTGGYNSPLHF
.,TRBV5-1,TRBD2,TRBJ2-1,TGCGCCAGTACCTCGACTAGCGGGAGTCTTGGGTTAGACAATGAGCAGTTCTTC,CASTSTSGSLGLDNEQFF
.,TRBV5-4,.,TRBJ2-3,TGTGCCAGCAGCAGAGACGGCGGGGGCCTGGATACGCAGTATTTT,CASSRDGGGLDTQYF
few,TRBV19,.,TRBJ1-5,TGTGCCAGTAGTATTGTCCGCAGAGGGCCCCAGCATTTT,CASSIVRRGPQHF
.,TRBV30,TRBD1,TRBJ1-1,TGTGCCTGGAGACCAGGGGGAAGAAGTGAAGCTTTCTTT,CAWRPGGRSEAFF
.,TRBV5-1,TRBD1,TRBJ1-2,TGCGCCAGCAGCTTAGGGGGCGGGCCTGGATATGGCTACACCTTC,CASSLGGGPGYGYTF
.,TRBV5-1,.,TRBJ1-2,TGCGCCACCGCCAGGGAGGCTAACTATGGCTACACCTTC,CATAREANYGYTF
.,TRBV25-1,.,TRBJ2-5,TGTGCCAGCAGTCCTGGGCTCCAAGAGACCCAGTACTTC,CASSPGLQETQYF
few,TRBV7-9,.,TRBJ1-5,TGTGCCAGCAGCCCTCCGGGATATAGCAATCAGCCCCAGCATTTT,CASSPPGYSNQPQHF
.,TRBV28,.,TRBJ1-4,TGTGCCAGCAGTTTTCTCAATGAAAAACTGTTTTTT,CASSFLNEKLFF
.,TRBV12-3/TRBV12-4,.,TRBJ2-1,TGTGCCAGCAGTTTACCAGCGGTTCAACCCCAGTTCTTC,CASSLPAVQPQFF
.,TRBV27,.,TRBJ2-2,TGTGCCAGCAGCTATCAGACAGGGAGGTCCGGGGAGCTGTTTTTT,CASSYQTGRSGELFF
.,TRBV6-5,.,TRBJ2-1,TGTGCCAGCAGCATCGGGGTGGTGTGGGGGGATGAGCAGTTCTTC,CASSIGVVWGDEQFF
.,TRBV11-2,.,TRBJ1-2,TGTGCCAGCAGCAACCACGGACTAAACTATGGCTACACCTTC,CASSNHGLNYGYTF
.,TRBV5-6,TRBD1,TRBJ2-2,TGTGCCAGCAGCTTGCTTGGGACAGGGGGCCTCGCGAACACCGGGGAGCTGTTTTTT,CASSLLGTGGLANTGELFF
.,TRBV15,.,TRBJ2-2,TGTGCCACCAGCAGAGATCGACAGAACACCGGGGAGCTGTTTTTT,CATSRDRQNTGELFF
once,TRBV28,.,TRBJ1-2,TGTGCCAGCAGTTTAAGGGGATTCTGGGGCTACACCTTC,CASSLRGFWGYTF
few,TRBV6-2/TRBV6-3,.,TRBJ1-5,TGTGCCAGCAGTCTATTTAGCAATCAGCCCCAGCATTTT,CASSLFSNQPQHF
once,TRBV28,TRBD1,TRBJ1-5,TGTGCCAGCAGGGGGGACAGGTCTTATCAGCCCCAGCATTTT,CASRGDRSYQPQHF
.,TRBV11-3,.,TRBJ2-7,TGTGCCAGCAGCTCCCGGACAGGAGGGGAGCAGTACTTC,CASSSRTGGEQYF
.,TRBV6-5,.,TRBJ2-7,TGTGCCAGCTTTAATGGTCGGGGGTTAAACACGGAGCAGTACTTC,CASFNGRGLNTEQYF
.,TRBV7-9,TRBD2,TRBJ2-1,TGTGCCAGCAGCTTAAATTTAGCCGGTATAGCGGGTTGGGGCGAGCAGTTCTTC,CASSLNLAGIAGWGEQFF
.,TRBV18,TRBD2,TRBJ2-2,TGTGCCAGCTCACCACCCTCGATAGCGGGAGGATTCACCGGGGAGCTGTTTTTT,CASSPPSIAGGFTGELFF
.,TRBV6-2/TRBV6-3,TRBD1,TRBJ2-1,TGTGCCAGCAGTTACGGGGACAGGGGGAGGAATGAGCAGTTCTTC,CASSYGDRGRNEQFF
.,TRBV10-1,.,TRBJ1-1,TGCGCCCCCAACGGGGAGGCGGGCACTGAAGCTTTCTTT,CAPNGEAGTEAFF
.,TRBV7-8,TRBD2,TRBJ2-5,TGTGCCAGCAGCTTAGCTTCCGGGACGGGGGGGACCCAGTACTTC,CASSLASGTGGTQYF
.,TRBV27,TRBD1,TRBJ2-7,TGTGCCAGCAGTTTCCAGAGGGCAGGGGGTGGCGAGCAGTACTTC,CASSFQRAGGGEQYF
once,TRBV11-2,.,TRBJ2-7,TGTGCCAGCAGCTCAGGCGGGCCCACCTACGAGCAGTACTTC,CASSSGGPTYEQYF
.,TRBV25-1,.,TRBJ1-2,TGTGCCAGCAGTGAATATCGGTATAATGGCTACACCTTC,CASSEYRYNGYTF
.,TRBV24-1,TRBD1,TRBJ2-3,TGTGCCACCAGTGATTTGCTGGGGACAGATAAAGAAAGCACAGATACGCAGTATTTT,CATSDLLGTDKESTDTQYF
.,TRBV6-5,.,TRBJ1-5,TGTGCCAGCAGTTACTCAGGGGTCCTCAATCAGCCCCAGCATTTT,CASSYSGVLNQPQHF
once,TRBV21-1,.,TRBJ2-1,TGTGCCAGCAGCATAAGCGGGAGGGCCTATTATGAGCAGTTCTTC,CASSISGRAYYEQFF
.,TRBV30,.,TRBJ1-4,TGTGCCTGGAGTGGGGCACGCCCTAATGAAAAACTGTTTTTT,CAWSGARPNEKLFF
.,TRBV28,TRBD2,TRBJ2-5,TGTGCCAGCAGTTTACCCCCTCGGACTAGCAGGCAAGAGACCCAGTACTTC,CASSLPPRTSRQETQYF
.,TRBV19,.,TRBJ1-2,TGTGCCAGTAGACGGCGACAGGCTAACTATGGCTACACCTTC,CASRRRQANYGYTF
.,TRBV2,.,TRBJ1-1,.,CASSWGQGTFF
.,TRBV19,.,TRBJ1-1,TGTGCCACCACTAGGACGGGTCCAAACACTGAAGCTTTCTTT,CATTRTGPNTEAFF
.,TRBV28,.,TRBJ1-4,TGTGCCAGCAGCCGGGCCGAGATAGCGACTAATGAAAAACTGTTTTTT,CASSRAEIATNEKLFF
.,TRBV5-5,.,TRBJ2-5,TGTGCCAGCACCACTCCAGGGTTTCGAGAGACCCAGTACTTC,CASTTPGFRETQYF
.,TRBV29-1,TRBD2,TRBJ2-1,TGCAGCGGGCGAATTGGCGGGAGTCCCCACAATGAGCAGTTCTTC,CSGRIGGSPHNEQFF
.,TRBV7-2,.,TRBJ2-3,TGTGCCAGCAGGCTAGGGGCCCTCACAGATACGCAGTATTTT,CASRLGALTDTQYF
.,TRBV18,TRBD2,TRBJ2-1,TGTGCCAGCTCACCGACTAGCGGGAGGGGGAGCTCCTACAATGAGCAGTTCTTC,CASSPTSGRGSSYNEQFF